This T cell receptor (beta chain) was observed in a study of T cells after yellow fever vaccination. Study-level findings and limits: Abundant bulk-derived clonotypes could contaminate FACS-sorted repertoires. Boosting was followed by the reappearance of most primary-vaccination clones (around 96% CD4, about 88% CD8).

This clonotype was recorded many times. Its antigen is unidentified. The TCR cDNA carried a universal primer site and UMIs from 5'RACE template switching. TCRdb used MiXCR to reprocess the 5' RACE reads, holding one entry per CDR3 protein. Seen here are approximately 340,000 distinct CDR3 sequences, 8.5% to 10% observed once, and the top ten hold about a sixth. V trimming: 6 bases; J trimming: 4 bases; junction bases outside the gene matches: 7. From germline, CDR1 is MNHNS and CDR2 SASEGT. This CDR3 has 14 amino acids. The sequence derives from a man between 18 and 35 years old who received the YFV17D yellow fever vaccine. The sample here was PBMCs, taken on the day of the first yellow fever vaccination. The V and J genes are TRBV6-1 and TRBJ2-3; 7 nucleotides align to TRBD1. This chain's CDR3 is CASSLRQGADTQYF. Here the CDR3 DNA reads TGTGCCAGCAGCCTGAGGCAGGGGGCAGATACGCAGTATTTT.